This TCR beta chain was identified during a study of shared clonotypes between healthy human individuals. The study's findings and limits: Memory subsets generally showed smaller estimated richness than naive subsets did.

Germline CDR1 reads MNHNS; CDR2 reads SASEGT. The CDR3 sequence is 13 residues long. V was pared by 6 bases and J by 7 bases, with 6 bases of the junction left unmatched. On sorted subsets, replicate PCRs used roughly 190 ng DNA, or approximately 33,000 T cell genomes. Clones were read by immunoSEQ multiplex PCR, and TCRdb kept only the in-frame ones, dropping some. The data show around 2.5 million clones, approximately 94% seen once. Of note for this clone: The antigen is not known.

This sequence originates from a man younger than 35 in good health. Some clones in this sample may be carry-over from other donors' samples. Sequencing was performed on naive CD4+ T cells from PBMCs. Subset described: CD45RA+ positively selected. The chain combines TRBV6-1 with TRBJ1-1; 9 positions agree with TRBD1. The CDR3 sequence: CASRGTGPIEAFF. The CDR3 coding sequence is TGTGCCAGCAGGGGGACAGGGCCTATTGAAGCTTTCTTT.